These T cell receptor beta chains were read from a single sample in a study of cytomegalovirus exposure and HLA in healthy donors. TCRdb keeps only in-frame clones here, not all; method: immunoSEQ multiplex PCR. The sample holds around 180,000 clones, about three quarters seen once. The source material was PBMCs. The receptor set was obtained from a woman aged 40 to 50 in good health and CMV-seronegative. The CDR3 runs from the conserved cysteine through the conserved F or W. The order of the fields is D gene, clone size, V gene, J gene, CDR3 DNA, CDR3 protein. D genes are given only for firm matches. Size is omitted from some rows. Given values are once, few, many or a class for expanded clones.

D gene: NA; clone size: NA; V gene: TRBV5-1; J gene: TRBJ2-2; CDR3 DNA: TGCGCCAGCAGCTTCCTGGACAGCAACACCGGGGAGCTGTTTTTT; CDR3 protein: CASSFLDSNTGELFF
D gene: NA; clone size: once; V gene: TRBV5-1; J gene: TRBJ1-1; CDR3 DNA: TGCGCCAGCAGTTTCGGGGAAGACACTGAAGCTTTCTTT; CDR3 protein: CASSFGEDTEAFF
D gene: NA; clone size: NA; V gene: TRBV30; J gene: TRBJ1-3; CDR3 DNA: TGTGCCTGGAGTCCCAATCGGGGAACTGGAAACACCATATATTTT; CDR3 protein: CAWSPNRGTGNTIYF
D gene: TRBD1; clone size: NA; V gene: TRBV29-1; J gene: TRBJ1-3; CDR3 DNA: TGCAGCGTTGAAAAGCATCCGACAGGGTGGGGAAACACCATATATTTT; CDR3 protein: CSVEKHPTGWGNTIYF
D gene: TRBD2; clone size: NA; V gene: TRBV25-1; J gene: TRBJ2-5; CDR3 DNA: TGTGCCAGCAGTGAAAACTTAGCGGGGGATGCCCAAGAGACCCAGTACTTC; CDR3 protein: CASSENLAGDAQETQYF
D gene: NA; clone size: NA; V gene: TRBV18; J gene: TRBJ1-3; CDR3 DNA: TGTGCCAGCTCACCAAACGGTGGAAACACCATATATTTT; CDR3 protein: CASSPNGGNTIYF
D gene: TRBD2; clone size: few; V gene: TRBV11-3; J gene: TRBJ2-7; CDR3 DNA: TGTGCCAGCAGCTATCGACTAGCGGACTCCTACGAGCAGTACTTC; CDR3 protein: CASSYRLADSYEQYF
D gene: TRBD1; clone size: NA; V gene: TRBV10-3; J gene: TRBJ2-1; CDR3 DNA: TGTGCCATCAGTGAGGACAGGGTCCATGAGCAGTTCTTC; CDR3 protein: CAISEDRVHEQFF
D gene: TRBD2; clone size: few; V gene: TRBV11-3; J gene: TRBJ2-2; CDR3 DNA: TGTGCCAGCAGCACGCGGACTAGCGGGAATCCGAATATCAGGGAGCTGTTTTTT; CDR3 protein: CASSTRTSGNPNIRELFF
D gene: TRBD1; clone size: NA; V gene: TRBV5-8; J gene: TRBJ2-5; CDR3 DNA: TGTGCCAGCTTAGACAGGGTCCAAGAGACCCAGTACTTC; CDR3 protein: CASLDRVQETQYF
D gene: NA; clone size: once; V gene: TRBV9; J gene: TRBJ2-1; CDR3 DNA: TGTGCCAGCAGCGTCAACTTGGGGGAGGCTGAGCAGTTCTTC; CDR3 protein: CASSVNLGEAEQFF
D gene: TRBD2; clone size: NA; V gene: TRBV15; J gene: TRBJ2-7; CDR3 DNA: TGTGCCACCAGCAGAGACCTGGGACTAGCCAACTCCTACGAGCAGTACTTC; CDR3 protein: CATSRDLGLANSYEQYF
D gene: NA; clone size: NA; V gene: TRBV7-9; J gene: TRBJ1-1; CDR3 DNA: TGTTCCAGCAGCTCTTCCCAGGGAAGGGGAAACACTGAAGCTTTCTTT; CDR3 protein: CSSSSSQGRGNTEAFF
D gene: TRBD1; clone size: few; V gene: TRBV27; J gene: TRBJ1-1; CDR3 DNA: TGTGCCAGCAGTTTACCCGGGACAGGGCCGACTGGGAGCACTGAAGCTTTCTTT; CDR3 protein: CASSLPGTGPTGSTEAFF
D gene: TRBD2; clone size: few; V gene: TRBV5-1; J gene: TRBJ2-2; CDR3 DNA: TGCGCCAGCAGCTTCATAGCGGGAGGGAACACCGGGGAGCTGTTTTTT; CDR3 protein: CASSFIAGGNTGELFF
D gene: TRBD2; clone size: once; V gene: TRBV9; J gene: TRBJ2-5; CDR3 DNA: TGTGCCAGCAGCGTAAGTAGCGGGCAAGAGACCCAGTACTTC; CDR3 protein: CASSVSSGQETQYF
D gene: NA; clone size: NA; V gene: TRBV6-5; J gene: TRBJ2-1; CDR3 DNA: TGTGCCAGCAGTTATCGACAAGGGGTCGTTGAGCAGTTCTTC; CDR3 protein: CASSYRQGVVEQFF
D gene: NA; clone size: NA; V gene: TRBV30; J gene: TRBJ1-3; CDR3 DNA: TGTGCCCGAACCCCCGGGGGAAGTGGAAACACCATATATTTT; CDR3 protein: CARTPGGSGNTIYF
D gene: TRBD1; clone size: NA; V gene: TRBV5-1; J gene: TRBJ1-1; CDR3 DNA: TGCGCCAGCAGCTTGGGGGACAGCCCAACGGGGAACACTGAAGCTTTCTTT; CDR3 protein: CASSLGDSPTGNTEAFF
D gene: TRBD1; clone size: few; V gene: TRBV5-1; J gene: TRBJ2-2; CDR3 DNA: TGCGCCAGCAGCCCCCCGGGACAGGGGCAGACCGGGGAGCTGTTTTTT; CDR3 protein: CASSPPGQGQTGELFF
D gene: NA; clone size: NA; V gene: TRBV2; J gene: TRBJ2-3; CDR3 DNA: TGTGCCAGCAGTGCTTCTAGGTTAGATACGCAGTATTTT; CDR3 protein: CASSASRLDTQYF
D gene: NA; clone size: few; V gene: TRBV19; J gene: TRBJ1-5; CDR3 DNA: TGTGCCAGTAGTACTGGGACAAGCAATCAGCCCCAGCATTTT; CDR3 protein: CASSTGTSNQPQHF
D gene: TRBD1; clone size: NA; V gene: TRBV19; J gene: TRBJ1-2; CDR3 DNA: TGTGCCAGTAGTGTGGACAGGGAGAATGGCTACACCTTC; CDR3 protein: CASSVDRENGYTF
D gene: NA; clone size: NA; V gene: TRBV10-2; J gene: TRBJ1-4; CDR3 DNA: TGCGCCAGCAGTGAGCGGGAGAACGAAAAACTGTTTTTT; CDR3 protein: CASSERENEKLFF
D gene: NA; clone size: many; V gene: TRBV5-8; J gene: TRBJ2-1; CDR3 DNA: TGTGCCAGCAGACAGACTAGACGAGAGCAGTTCTTC; CDR3 protein: CASRQTRREQFF
D gene: NA; clone size: NA; V gene: TRBV7-9; J gene: TRBJ2-5; CDR3 DNA: TGTGCCAGCAGCTTATCTGTTTACAGCGGGGAGACCCAGTACTTC; CDR3 protein: CASSLSVYSGETQYF
D gene: NA; clone size: NA; V gene: TRBV7-9; J gene: TRBJ2-3; CDR3 DNA: TGTGCCAGCAGCCCCTCGACAGCAGATACGCAGTATTTT; CDR3 protein: CASSPSTADTQYF
D gene: NA; clone size: NA; V gene: TRBV15; J gene: TRBJ2-7; CDR3 DNA: TGTGCCACCAGCAGAGATTTGGCAGGGGACGAGCAGTACTTC; CDR3 protein: CATSRDLAGDEQYF
D gene: NA; clone size: NA; V gene: TRBV18; J gene: TRBJ1-4; CDR3 DNA: TGTGCCAGCTCACCAACGGGGAGGGGTGAAAAACTGTTTTTT; CDR3 protein: CASSPTGRGEKLFF
D gene: NA; clone size: NA; V gene: TRBV4-3; J gene: TRBJ1-5; CDR3 DNA: TGCGCCAGCAGCCAAGTGCAGGGTGGCAATCAGCCCCAGCATTTT; CDR3 protein: CASSQVQGGNQPQHF
D gene: NA; clone size: NA; V gene: TRBV5-1; J gene: TRBJ2-5; CDR3 DNA: TGCGCCAGCAGCTTGGGGACAGCTACGGAGACCCAGTACTTC; CDR3 protein: CASSLGTATETQYF
D gene: NA; clone size: NA; V gene: TRBV5-1; J gene: TRBJ1-1; CDR3 DNA: TGCGCCAGCAGCTTGGGACATCTACAGATGAACACTGAAGCTTTCTTT; CDR3 protein: CASSLGHLQMNTEAFF
D gene: TRBD2; clone size: once; V gene: TRBV29-1; J gene: TRBJ2-1; CDR3 DNA: TGCAGCGCCGGGGGTATAAGCGGGAGGGTTACCAATGAGCAGTTCTTC; CDR3 protein: CSAGGISGRVTNEQFF
D gene: NA; clone size: NA; V gene: TRBV7-9; J gene: TRBJ1-2; CDR3 DNA: TGTGCCAGCAGCCCCGAGGATGCTGGTGTCTACACCTTC; CDR3 protein: CASSPEDAGVYTF
D gene: TRBD2; clone size: NA; V gene: TRBV4-2; J gene: TRBJ2-1; CDR3 DNA: TGTGCCAGCAGCCAAGAAGCGGGGCCCTACAATGAGCAGTTCTTC; CDR3 protein: CASSQEAGPYNEQFF
D gene: TRBD1; clone size: NA; V gene: TRBV2; J gene: TRBJ1-3; CDR3 DNA: TGTGCCAGCAGGGACCCGGGACAGAGCTCTGGAAACACCATATATTTT; CDR3 protein: CASRDPGQSSGNTIYF
D gene: TRBD1; clone size: NA; V gene: TRBV5-1; J gene: TRBJ1-1; CDR3 DNA: TGCGCCAGCAGTCCCTCCGGGACAGGGGGTGCCAACACTGAAGCTTTCTTT; CDR3 protein: CASSPSGTGGANTEAFF
D gene: TRBD1; clone size: NA; V gene: TRBV5-1; J gene: TRBJ2-1; CDR3 DNA: TGCGCCAGCAGCATAGGACAGGGCGGCGAGCAGTTCTTC; CDR3 protein: CASSIGQGGEQFF
D gene: NA; clone size: NA; V gene: TRBV21-1; J gene: TRBJ2-3; CDR3 DNA: TGTGCCAGCAGCTCCTGGGGGGAGCTAGGCCCTAAACAAGATACGCAGTATTTT; CDR3 protein: CASSSWGELGPKQDTQYF
D gene: NA; clone size: NA; V gene: TRBV19; J gene: TRBJ1-4; CDR3 DNA: TGTGCCAGTAGTGTAGCAGAAGCAACTAATGAAAAACTGTTTTTT; CDR3 protein: CASSVAEATNEKLFF
D gene: NA; clone size: NA; V gene: TRBV28; J gene: TRBJ1-5; CDR3 DNA: TGTGCCAGCAGTTTGGGGACATATCAGCCCCAGCATTTT; CDR3 protein: CASSLGTYQPQHF
D gene: NA; clone size: NA; V gene: TRBV19; J gene: TRBJ1-3; CDR3 DNA: TGTGCCAGTAGATTCCCCAGCTCTGGAAACACCATATATTTT; CDR3 protein: CASRFPSSGNTIYF
D gene: TRBD2; clone size: NA; V gene: TRBV5-1; J gene: TRBJ2-1; CDR3 DNA: TGCGCCAGCAGCTTGAGATTAGCGGGCCTATACAATGAGCAGTTCTTC; CDR3 protein: CASSLRLAGLYNEQFF
D gene: TRBD1; clone size: NA; V gene: TRBV5-6; J gene: TRBJ2-5; CDR3 DNA: TGTGCCAGCAGCCGGTCAGGGACAGAAGAGACCCAGTACTTC; CDR3 protein: CASSRSGTEETQYF
D gene: TRBD1; clone size: NA; V gene: TRBV27; J gene: TRBJ1-2; CDR3 DNA: TGTGCCAGCAGTTTTGGGACAGGGAACTATGGCTACACCTTC; CDR3 protein: CASSFGTGNYGYTF
D gene: TRBD1; clone size: once; V gene: TRBV9; J gene: TRBJ1-1; CDR3 DNA: TGTGCCAGCAGCGTAGGGGACAGGGGGCTCGGGGGCACTGAAGCTTTCTTT; CDR3 protein: CASSVGDRGLGGTEAFF
D gene: NA; clone size: NA; V gene: TRBV5-4; J gene: TRBJ2-3; CDR3 DNA: TGTGCCAGCAGCTTCGCAGGGGTCACAGATACGCAGTATTTT; CDR3 protein: CASSFAGVTDTQYF
D gene: NA; clone size: NA; V gene: TRBV19; J gene: TRBJ2-2; CDR3 DNA: TGTGCCAGTAGCGGGTTTGCGAACACCGGGGAGCTGTTTTTT; CDR3 protein: CASSGFANTGELFF
D gene: TRBD2; clone size: few; V gene: TRBV5-1; J gene: TRBJ2-3; CDR3 DNA: TGCGCCAGCAGCGCCTCTAGCGGGAGTCAGACAGATACGCAGTATTTT; CDR3 protein: CASSASSGSQTDTQYF
D gene: NA; clone size: few; V gene: TRBV10-3; J gene: TRBJ1-4; CDR3 DNA: TGTGCCATCAGTGAGACGGGTCTAGGTGAAAAACTGTTTTTT; CDR3 protein: CAISETGLGEKLFF
D gene: NA; clone size: once; V gene: TRBV10-3; J gene: TRBJ2-1; CDR3 DNA: TGTGCCATCAGTGAGTCGAAAGAGCGGGCCCTGAATGAGCAGTTCTTC; CDR3 protein: CAISESKERALNEQFF
D gene: NA; clone size: NA; V gene: TRBV2; J gene: TRBJ1-6; CDR3 DNA: TGTGCCAGCAGTGGGAGCTCCTATAATTCACCCCTCCACTTT; CDR3 protein: CASSGSSYNSPLHF
D gene: NA; clone size: NA; V gene: TRBV30; J gene: TRBJ2-7; CDR3 DNA: TGTGCCTGGAGTGAGAAGCGAGATTCCTACGAGCAGTACTTC; CDR3 protein: CAWSEKRDSYEQYF
D gene: TRBD2; clone size: NA; V gene: TRBV6-5; J gene: TRBJ2-7; CDR3 DNA: TGTGCCAGCAGCCTTCTACTAACTAGCGGGAACGAGCAGTACTTC; CDR3 protein: CASSLLLTSGNEQYF
D gene: TRBD1; clone size: NA; V gene: TRBV2; J gene: TRBJ1-1; CDR3 DNA: TGTGCCAGCAGACTGGGACAGTTCGAAGCTTTCTTT; CDR3 protein: CASRLGQFEAFF
D gene: NA; clone size: few; V gene: TRBV13; J gene: TRBJ1-4; CDR3 DNA: TGTGCCAGCAGCCTCCAGGGGACCAATGAAAAACTGTTTTTT; CDR3 protein: CASSLQGTNEKLFF
D gene: TRBD1; clone size: NA; V gene: TRBV29-1; J gene: TRBJ1-1; CDR3 DNA: TGCAGCGTTGCGGGGACAGACACTGAAGCTTTCTTT; CDR3 protein: CSVAGTDTEAFF
D gene: NA; clone size: NA; V gene: TRBV7-2; J gene: TRBJ1-5; CDR3 DNA: TGTGCCAGCAGCACCGCGGGGTGGGGGGGTAAATGGCCCCAGCATTTT; CDR3 protein: CASSTAGWGGKWPQHF
D gene: NA; clone size: NA; V gene: TRBV10-3; J gene: TRBJ2-1; CDR3 DNA: TGTGCCATCAGTCGCGGGGATGAGCAGTTCTTC; CDR3 protein: CAISRGDEQFF